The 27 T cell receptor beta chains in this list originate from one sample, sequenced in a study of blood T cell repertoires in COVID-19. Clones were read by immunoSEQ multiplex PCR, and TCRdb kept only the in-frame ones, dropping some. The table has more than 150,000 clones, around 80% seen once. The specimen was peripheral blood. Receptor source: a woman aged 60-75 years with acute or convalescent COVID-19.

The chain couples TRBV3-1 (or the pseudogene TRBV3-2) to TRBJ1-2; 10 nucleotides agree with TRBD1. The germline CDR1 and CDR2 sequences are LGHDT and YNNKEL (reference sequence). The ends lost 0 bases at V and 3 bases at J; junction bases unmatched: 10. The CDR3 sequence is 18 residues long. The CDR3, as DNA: TGTGCCAGCAGCCAAGATAGCAGGGGACAGGGGTTTTACTATGGCTACACCTTC. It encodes CASSQDSRGQGFYYGYTF.

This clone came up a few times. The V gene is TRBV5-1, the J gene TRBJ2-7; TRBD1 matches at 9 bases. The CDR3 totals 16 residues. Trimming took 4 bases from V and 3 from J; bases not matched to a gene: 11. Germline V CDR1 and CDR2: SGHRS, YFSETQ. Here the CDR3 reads CASSAGQGMGIYEQYF. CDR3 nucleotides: TGCGCCAGCAGCGCGGGACAGGGTATGGGGATCTACGAGCAGTACTTC.

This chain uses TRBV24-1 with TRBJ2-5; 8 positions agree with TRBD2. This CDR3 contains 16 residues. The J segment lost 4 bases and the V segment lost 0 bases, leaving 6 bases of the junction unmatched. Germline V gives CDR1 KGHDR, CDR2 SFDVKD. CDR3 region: CATSDLVPGLAETQYF. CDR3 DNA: TGTGCCACCAGTGATTTGGTACCTGGACTAGCAGAGACCCAGTACTTC.

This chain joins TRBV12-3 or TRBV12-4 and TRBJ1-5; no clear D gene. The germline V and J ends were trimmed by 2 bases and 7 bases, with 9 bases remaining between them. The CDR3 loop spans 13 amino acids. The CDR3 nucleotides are TGTGCCAGCAGTTTACAACAGACCCAGCCCCAGCATTTT. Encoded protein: CASSLQQTQPQHF.

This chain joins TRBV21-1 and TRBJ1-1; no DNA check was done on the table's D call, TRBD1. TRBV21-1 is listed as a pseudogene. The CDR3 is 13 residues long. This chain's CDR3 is CASSYPGNTEAFF. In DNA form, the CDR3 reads TGTGCCAGCAGCTATCCAGGGAACACTGAAGCTTTCTTT.

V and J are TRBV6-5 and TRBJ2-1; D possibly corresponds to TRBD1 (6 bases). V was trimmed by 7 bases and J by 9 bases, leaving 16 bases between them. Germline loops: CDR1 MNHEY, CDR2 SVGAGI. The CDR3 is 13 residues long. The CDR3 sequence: CASTGTQSGEQFF. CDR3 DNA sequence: TGTGCCAGCACCGGGACACAAAGCGGTGAGCAGTTCTTC.

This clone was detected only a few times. The CDR3 nucleotides are TGTGCCAGCAGTTATTCGTATGGCTACACCTTC. Its protein is CASSYSYGYTF. The chain employs TRBV6-5 and TRBJ1-2; unclear D gene. Germline CDR1 is MNHEY and CDR2 is SVGAGI. This CDR3 has 11 residues. The germline V and J ends were trimmed by 3 bases and 5 bases, with 4 bases remaining between them.

The CDR3 bases are TGCGCCAGCAGTCAGGACAGGGGTAATGAAAAACTGTTTTTT. This codes for CASSQDRGNEKLFF. J is TRBJ1-4 and V is TRBV4-3; 9 bases fit TRBD1. J gave up 4 bases and V 6 bases, and 3 bases lay outside the gene matches. In germline, CDR1 is LGHNA, CDR2 YSLEER. The CDR3 contains 14 residues.

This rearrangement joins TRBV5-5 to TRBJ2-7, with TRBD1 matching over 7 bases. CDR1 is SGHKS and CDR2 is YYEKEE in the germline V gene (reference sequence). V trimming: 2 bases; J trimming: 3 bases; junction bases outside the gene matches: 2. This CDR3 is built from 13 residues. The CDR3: CASSFAGGYEQYF. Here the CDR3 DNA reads TGTGCCAGCAGCTTCGCAGGGGGCTACGAGCAGTACTTC.

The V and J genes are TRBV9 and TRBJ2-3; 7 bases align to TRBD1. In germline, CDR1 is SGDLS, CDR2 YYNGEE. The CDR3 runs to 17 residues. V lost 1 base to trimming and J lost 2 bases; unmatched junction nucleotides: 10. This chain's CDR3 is CASSVYRVRGHTDTQYF. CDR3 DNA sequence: TGTGCCAGCAGCGTATATAGGGTAAGGGGGCACACAGATACGCAGTATTTT.

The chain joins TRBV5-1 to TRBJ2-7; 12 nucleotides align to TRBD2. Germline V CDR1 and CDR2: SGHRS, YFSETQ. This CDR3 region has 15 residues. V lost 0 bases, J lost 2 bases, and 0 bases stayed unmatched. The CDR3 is CASSLGLAGAYEQYF. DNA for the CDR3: TGCGCCAGCAGCTTGGGACTAGCGGGGGCCTACGAGCAGTACTTC.

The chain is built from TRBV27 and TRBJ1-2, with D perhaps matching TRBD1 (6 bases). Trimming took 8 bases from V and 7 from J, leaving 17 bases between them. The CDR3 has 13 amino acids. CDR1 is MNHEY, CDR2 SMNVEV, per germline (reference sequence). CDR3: CASGLSGGRGYTF. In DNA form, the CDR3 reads TGTGCCAGCGGCCTTAGCGGGGGCCGTGGCTACACCTTC.

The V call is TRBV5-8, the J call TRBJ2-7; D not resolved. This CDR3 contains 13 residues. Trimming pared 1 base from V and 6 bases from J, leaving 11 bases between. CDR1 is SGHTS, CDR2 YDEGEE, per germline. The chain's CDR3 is CASSLIRRGEQYF. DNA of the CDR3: TGTGCCAGCAGCTTGATAAGGCGCGGCGAGCAGTACTTC.

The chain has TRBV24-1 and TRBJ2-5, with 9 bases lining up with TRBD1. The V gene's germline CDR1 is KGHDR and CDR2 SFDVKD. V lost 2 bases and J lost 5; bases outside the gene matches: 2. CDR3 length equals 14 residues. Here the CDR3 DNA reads TGTGCCACCAGTGATTACAGGGGGCAGGAGACCCAGTACTTC. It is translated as CATSDYRGQETQYF.

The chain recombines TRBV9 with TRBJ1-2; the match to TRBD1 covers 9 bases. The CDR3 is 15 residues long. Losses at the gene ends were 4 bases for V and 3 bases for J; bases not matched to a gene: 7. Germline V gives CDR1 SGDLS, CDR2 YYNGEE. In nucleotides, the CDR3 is TGTGCCAGCAGCCTACGGGACAGGGAAGACTATGGCTACACCTTC. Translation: CASSLRDREDYGYTF.

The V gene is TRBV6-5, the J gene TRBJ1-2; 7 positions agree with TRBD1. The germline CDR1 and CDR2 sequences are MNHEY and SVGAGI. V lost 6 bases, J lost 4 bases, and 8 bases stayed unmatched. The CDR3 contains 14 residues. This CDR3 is CASSGTALGYGYTF. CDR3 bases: TGTGCCAGCAGCGGGACAGCCCTAGGCTATGGCTACACCTTC.

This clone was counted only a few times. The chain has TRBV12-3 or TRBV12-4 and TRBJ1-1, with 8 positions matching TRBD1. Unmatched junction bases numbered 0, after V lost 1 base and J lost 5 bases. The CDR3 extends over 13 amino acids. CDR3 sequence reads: CASSLGTGTEAFF. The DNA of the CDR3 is TGTGCCAGCAGTTTAGGGACAGGGACTGAAGCTTTCTTT.

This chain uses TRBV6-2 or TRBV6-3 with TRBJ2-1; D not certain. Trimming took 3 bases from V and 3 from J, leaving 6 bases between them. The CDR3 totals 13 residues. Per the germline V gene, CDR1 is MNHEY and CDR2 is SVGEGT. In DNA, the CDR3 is TGTGCCAGCAGTTATTCAATCTACAATGAGCAGTTCTTC. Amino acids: CASSYSIYNEQFF.

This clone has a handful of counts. The CDR3 is CATSDLLAGKAFF. The CDR3 nucleotides read TGTGCCACCAGTGATTTACTAGCAGGGAAAGCTTTCTTT. The rearrangement links TRBV24-1 to TRBJ1-1; possible D gene TRBD1, 5 bases. Germline CDR1 KGHDR, CDR2 SFDVKD. V was clipped by 1 base and J by 9 bases, with 11 bases between them. The length of the CDR3 is 13 residues.

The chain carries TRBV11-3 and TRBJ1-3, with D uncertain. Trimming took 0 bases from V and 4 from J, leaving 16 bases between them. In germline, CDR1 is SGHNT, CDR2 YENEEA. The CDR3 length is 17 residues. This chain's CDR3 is CASSLDRLQWSGNTIYF. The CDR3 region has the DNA TGTGCCAGCAGCTTAGATAGGTTGCAGTGGAGCGGAAACACCATATATTTT.

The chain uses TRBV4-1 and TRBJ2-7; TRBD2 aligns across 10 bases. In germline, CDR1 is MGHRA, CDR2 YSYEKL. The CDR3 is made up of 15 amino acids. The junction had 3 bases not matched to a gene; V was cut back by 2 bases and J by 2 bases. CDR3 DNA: TGCGCCAGCAGCCAACTAGCGGGGGCACCCTACGAGCAGTACTTC. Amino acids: CASSQLAGAPYEQYF.

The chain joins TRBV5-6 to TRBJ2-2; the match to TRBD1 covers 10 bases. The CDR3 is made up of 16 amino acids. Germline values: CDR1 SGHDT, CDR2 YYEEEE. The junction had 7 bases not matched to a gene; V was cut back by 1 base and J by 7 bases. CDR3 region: CASSLKGQGTLGELFF. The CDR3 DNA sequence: TGTGCCAGCAGCTTGAAGGGACAGGGGACCCTCGGGGAGCTGTTTTTT.

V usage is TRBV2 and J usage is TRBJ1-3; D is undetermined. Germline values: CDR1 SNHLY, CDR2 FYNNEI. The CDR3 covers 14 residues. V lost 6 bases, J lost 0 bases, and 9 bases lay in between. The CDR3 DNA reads TGTGCCAGCAGCTACCTGAGCTCTGGAAACACCATATATTTT. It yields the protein CASSYLSSGNTIYF.

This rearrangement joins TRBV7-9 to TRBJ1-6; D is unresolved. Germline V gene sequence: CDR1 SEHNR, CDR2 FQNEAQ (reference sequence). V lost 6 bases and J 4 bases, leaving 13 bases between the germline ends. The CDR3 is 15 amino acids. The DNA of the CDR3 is TGTGCCAGCAGGTCAGAGGGCCGTTATAATTCACCCCTCCACTTT. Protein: CASRSEGRYNSPLHF.

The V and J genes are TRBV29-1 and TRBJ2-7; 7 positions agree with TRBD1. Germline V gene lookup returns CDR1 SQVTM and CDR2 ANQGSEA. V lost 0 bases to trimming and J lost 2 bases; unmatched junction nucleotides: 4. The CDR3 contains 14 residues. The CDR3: CSVEERGPAYEQYF. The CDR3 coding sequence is TGCAGCGTTGAAGAGAGGGGGCCCGCCTACGAGCAGTACTTC.

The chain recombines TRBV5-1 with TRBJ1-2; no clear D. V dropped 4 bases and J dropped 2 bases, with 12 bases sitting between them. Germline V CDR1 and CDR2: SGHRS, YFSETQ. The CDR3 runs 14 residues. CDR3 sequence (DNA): TGCGCCAGCAGCCTCGGGGTCCAAAACTATGGCTACACCTTC. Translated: CASSLGVQNYGYTF.

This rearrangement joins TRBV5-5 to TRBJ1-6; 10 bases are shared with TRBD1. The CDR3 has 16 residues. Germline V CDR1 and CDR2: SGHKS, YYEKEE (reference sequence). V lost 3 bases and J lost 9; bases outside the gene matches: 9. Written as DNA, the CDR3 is TGTGCCAGCAGCTCCGGGACAGGGGAGATCGGTTCACCCCTCCACTTT. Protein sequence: CASSSGTGEIGSPLHF.